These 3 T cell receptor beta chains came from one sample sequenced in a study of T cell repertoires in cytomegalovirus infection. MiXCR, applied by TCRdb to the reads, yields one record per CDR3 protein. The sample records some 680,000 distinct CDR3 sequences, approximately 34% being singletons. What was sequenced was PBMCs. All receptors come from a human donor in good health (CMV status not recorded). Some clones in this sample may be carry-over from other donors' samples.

CDR3 amino acids: CASRGTGFTGELFF. The DNA for the CDR3 is TGTGCCAGCAGGGGGACAGGCTTTACCGGGGAGCTGTTTTTT. The genes are TRBV6-8 and TRBJ2-2; TRBD1 agrees at 8 bases. Germline CDR1 is MNHGY and CDR2 is SAAAGT. The V segment lost 6 bases and the J segment 5 bases; nucleotides outside the gene matches: 5. This CDR3 spans 14 amino acids.

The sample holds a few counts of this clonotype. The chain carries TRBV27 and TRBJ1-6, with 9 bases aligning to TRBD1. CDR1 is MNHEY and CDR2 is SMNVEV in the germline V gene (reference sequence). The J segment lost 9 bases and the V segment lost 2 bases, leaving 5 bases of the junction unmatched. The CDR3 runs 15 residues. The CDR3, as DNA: TGTGCCAGCAGTTTAGGGACAGGGATCGGTTCACCCCTCCACTTT. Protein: CASSLGTGIGSPLHF.

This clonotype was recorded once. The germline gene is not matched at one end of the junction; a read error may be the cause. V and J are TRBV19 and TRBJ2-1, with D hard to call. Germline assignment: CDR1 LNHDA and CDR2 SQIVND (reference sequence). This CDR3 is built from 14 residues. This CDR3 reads CASSIRRRYKEQFF. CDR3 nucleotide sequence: TGTGCCAGTAGTATACGAAGAAGGTACAAGGAGCAGTTCTTC.